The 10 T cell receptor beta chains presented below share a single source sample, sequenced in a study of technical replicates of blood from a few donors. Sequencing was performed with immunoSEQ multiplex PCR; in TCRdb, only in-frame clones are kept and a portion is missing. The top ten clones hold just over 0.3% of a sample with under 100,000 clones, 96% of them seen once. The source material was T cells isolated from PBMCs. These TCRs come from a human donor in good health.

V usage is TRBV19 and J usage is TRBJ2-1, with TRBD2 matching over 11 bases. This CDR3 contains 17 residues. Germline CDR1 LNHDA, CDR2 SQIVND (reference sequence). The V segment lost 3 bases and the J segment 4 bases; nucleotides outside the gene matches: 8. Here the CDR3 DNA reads TGTGCCAGTAGTATGACTGGGGGACTAGCGGTGTACAATGAGCAGTTCTTC. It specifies CASSMTGGLAVYNEQFF.

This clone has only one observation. The CDR3 is CASSQDPTGDYGYTF. For the CDR3, the DNA is TGCGCCAGCAGCCAAGACCCGACAGGGGACTATGGCTACACCTTC. V gene TRBV4-1 combines with J gene TRBJ1-2; 8 bases align to TRBD1. V dropped 0 bases and J dropped 3; count of bases not matched to a gene: 3. Germline loops: CDR1 MGHRA, CDR2 YSYEKL. CDR3 size: 15 residues.

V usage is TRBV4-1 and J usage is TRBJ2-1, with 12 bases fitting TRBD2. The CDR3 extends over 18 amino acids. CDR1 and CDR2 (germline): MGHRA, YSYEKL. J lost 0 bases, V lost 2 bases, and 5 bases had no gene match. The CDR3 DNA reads TGCGCCAGCAGCCAACTAAGACTAGCGGGAGCCTCCTACAATGAGCAGTTCTTC. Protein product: CASSQLRLAGASYNEQFF.

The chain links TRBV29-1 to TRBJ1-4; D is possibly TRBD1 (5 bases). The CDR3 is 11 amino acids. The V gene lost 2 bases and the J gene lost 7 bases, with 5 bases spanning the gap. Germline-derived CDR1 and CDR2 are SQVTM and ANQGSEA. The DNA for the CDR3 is TGCAGCGTTGAACAGGGTGAAAAACTGTTTTTT. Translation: CSVEQGEKLFF.

The CDR3 protein is CAISGDRPADTQYF. The CDR3 nucleotides are TGTGCCATCAGTGGCGACAGGCCCGCAGATACGCAGTATTTT. The rearrangement uses TRBV10-3 and TRBJ2-3; a weak D match, TRBD1 (6 bases). The CDR3 loop spans 14 amino acids. From germline, CDR1 is ENHRY and CDR2 SYGVKD. The V end was cut by 4 bases, the J end by 4 bases, with 12 bases between.

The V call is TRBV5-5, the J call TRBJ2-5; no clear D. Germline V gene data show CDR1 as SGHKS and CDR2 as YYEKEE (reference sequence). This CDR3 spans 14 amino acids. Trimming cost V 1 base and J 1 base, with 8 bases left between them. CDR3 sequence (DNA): TGTGCCAGCAGCTTGATATTCGGCCAAGAGACCCAGTACTTC. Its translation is CASSLIFGQETQYF.

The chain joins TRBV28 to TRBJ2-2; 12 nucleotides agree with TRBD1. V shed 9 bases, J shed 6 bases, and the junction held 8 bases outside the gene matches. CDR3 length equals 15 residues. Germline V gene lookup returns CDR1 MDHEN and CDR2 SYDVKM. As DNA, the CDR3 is TGTGCCAGTAGGTGGGACAGGGGGCATTCCGGGGAGCTGTTTTTT. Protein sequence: CASRWDRGHSGELFF.

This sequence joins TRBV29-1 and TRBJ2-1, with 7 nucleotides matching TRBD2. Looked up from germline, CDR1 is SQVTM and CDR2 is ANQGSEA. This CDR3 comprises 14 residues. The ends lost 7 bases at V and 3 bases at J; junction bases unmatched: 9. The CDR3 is CSAKSGTIYNEQFF. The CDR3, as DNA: TGCAGCGCTAAAAGCGGGACTATCTACAATGAGCAGTTCTTC.

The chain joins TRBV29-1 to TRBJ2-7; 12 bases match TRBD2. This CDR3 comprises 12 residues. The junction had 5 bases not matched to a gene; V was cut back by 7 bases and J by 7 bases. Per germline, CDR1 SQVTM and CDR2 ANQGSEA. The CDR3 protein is CSATSGRLEQYF. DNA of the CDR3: TGCAGCGCGACTAGCGGGAGATTGGAGCAGTACTTC.

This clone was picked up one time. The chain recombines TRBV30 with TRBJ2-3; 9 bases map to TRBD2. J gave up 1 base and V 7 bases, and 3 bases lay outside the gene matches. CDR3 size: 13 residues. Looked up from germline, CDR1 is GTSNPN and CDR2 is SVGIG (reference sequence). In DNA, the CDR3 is TGTGCCTTAGCGGGAGCTCGCACAGATACGCAGTATTTT. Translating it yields CALAGARTDTQYF. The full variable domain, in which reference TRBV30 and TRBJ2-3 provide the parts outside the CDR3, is SQTIHQWPATLVQPVGSPLSLECTVEGTSNPNLYWYRQAAGRGLQLLFYSVGIGQISSEVPQNLSASRPQDRQFILSSKKLLLSDSGFYLCALAGARTDTQYFGPGTRLTVL.